The entry below describes one T cell receptor (beta chain). This clone is a singleton in its sample. The antigen it binds to is not known. No per-base quality is available; no much larger clone lies one base away. The sample belongs to a study of cytomegalovirus exposure and HLA in healthy donors (dated 2017 in TCRdb). For the wider study: A later analysis indicated that the 110 or so validation repertoires were generated on the platform also employed for the approximately 670 repertoires of the first cohort. A separate validation cohort of 90 to 150 different subjects was used in addition to the roughly 700-subject first cohort. High-throughput TCR immunosequencing, statistical association of individual TCRs with disease status, and machine learning were combined to predict cytomegalovirus infection status. The study aimed to test whether signatures of past pathogen exposure could be identified by cataloging public T cell receptors. The study at large found these results: It was suggested by the authors that the approach could potentially be generalized to other disease states and immunological phenotypes. In vitro tests confirmed that a few of the cytomegalovirus-associated TCR beta chains recognize cytomegalovirus antigens. A later analysis lacked HLA typing for the validation cohort, so it scored co-occurrence in that cohort across all 120 repertoires. Across donors, most TCR sequences were observed very rarely, whereas some public TCRs were present in many individuals. In a later analysis, TCRs clustered in the first cohort were found to also tend to co-occur in the roughly 130 validation repertoires, with 94% of cluster scores above 0. In the study, around 150 TCR beta chains were listed as associated with cytomegalovirus. In both the original and validation cohorts, the classifier was reported to diagnose cytomegalovirus status with high specificity and sensitivity.

The method behind the library was the immunoSEQ multiplex PCR assay. The source study handled its data this way. A statistical classification framework was built to diagnose cytomegalovirus status from the catalog of TCR beta chain sequences. In its TCRdb copy, this immuneACCESS table keeps in-frame sequences only and misses some clones. Where compared with another copy, unresolved V genes explain less than half of these, and the others have no known cause. V and J calls and clone size come straight from that table; D and trimming were deduced from the DNA. Here the sample has 200,000 to 250,000 clones; about 90% occur a single time. The top ten constitute 2.9% of the sample. V is reduced by 0 bases and J by 1 base, leaving a spacing of 6 bases between them. The CDR3 holds 14 amino acids from the cysteine to the phenylalanine. Of the read, only the CDR3 DNA is kept; its 42 bases are in frame from base 1. The germline V gene (reference sequence) specifies LNHNV as CDR1 and YYDKDF as CDR2.

Donors formed part of the validation cohort, which comprised 120 subjects and was distinct from the first cohort of under 750 subjects. Material for sequencing was PBMCs. The sequence came from a woman aged 18-29 years in good health and CMV-seronegative. The chain employs TRBV15 and TRBJ2-5, with no confident D gene call. The DNA is TGTGCCACCAGCAGAGAGGGCAGCCAAGAGACCCAGTACTTC. Protein translation: CATSREGSQETQYF.